One and the same sample provided the 9 T cell receptor beta chains below, sequenced in a study of blood T cell repertoires in COVID-19. Produced via immunoSEQ multiplex PCR; TCRdb's table is partial and in-frame only. This sample has 85,000 to 130,000 clones; 75% to 90% occur once, and the top ten carry about 27%. Sequenced sample: peripheral blood. The source of these receptors is a man aged 55 to 70 with acute or convalescent COVID-19.

This chain connects TRBV9 to TRBJ1-1; D is perhaps TRBD1 (5 bases). The CDR3 extends over 14 amino acids. Germline V gene data show CDR1 as SGDLS and CDR2 as YYNGEE. Trimming shortened V by 4 bases and J by 6 bases, and 16 bases separated the two germline ends. The CDR3 DNA sequence: TGTGCCAGCAGCCCCGCCCCGCAGGGCGCTGAAGCTTTCTTT. Its protein product is CASSPAPQGAEAFF.

This chain links TRBV3-1 (or the pseudogene TRBV3-2) with TRBJ2-1; the D is unclear. CDR1 is LGHDT and CDR2 is YNNKEL in the germline V gene (reference sequence). The CDR3 has 13 residues. Trimming pared 5 bases from V and 5 bases from J, leaving 10 bases between. In DNA, the CDR3 is TGTGCCAGCAGCGGATGGAGCAACAATGAGCAGTTCTTC. It specifies CASSGWSNNEQFF.

This chain joins TRBV2 and TRBJ2-1; no firm D call. Germline V gene lookup returns CDR1 SNHLY and CDR2 FYNNEI. V shed 8 bases and J shed 4 bases, with 12 bases lying between them. CDR3 length: 13 amino acids. The CDR3 is CASEPPGYNEQFF. The CDR3 DNA is TGTGCCAGCGAACCTCCGGGTTACAATGAGCAGTTCTTC.

The gene calls are TRBV27 and TRBJ2-1, with unresolved D. The length of the CDR3 is 14 residues. Trimming shortened V by 6 bases and J by 4 bases, and 13 bases separated the two germline ends. The germline V gene encodes CDR1 MNHEY and CDR2 SMNVEV (reference sequence). Here the CDR3 DNA reads TGTGCCAGCAGGTCGTGGGCTGTATACAATGAGCAGTTCTTC. This gives the protein CASRSWAVYNEQFF.

V usage is TRBV9 and J usage is TRBJ1-1, with D unclear. The CDR3 consists of 13 residues. The germline V gene has CDR1 SGDLS and CDR2 YYNGEE. V was trimmed by 4 bases and J by 3 bases, leaving 10 bases between them. Here the CDR3 reads CASSTRVDTEAFF. CDR3 sequence (DNA): TGTGCCAGCAGCACCCGGGTGGACACTGAAGCTTTCTTT. Looking up the rest from reference TRBV9 and TRBJ1-1 gives the full variable domain: DSGVTQTPKHLITATGQRVTLRCSPRSGDLSVYWYQQSLDQGLQFLIQYYNGEERAKGNILERFSAQQFPDLHSELNLSSLELGDSALYFCASSTRVDTEAFFGQGTRLTVV.

The chain couples TRBV2 to TRBJ2-1; the D is unclear. The CDR3 is 13 residues long. CDR1 is SNHLY and CDR2 is FYNNEI in the germline V gene. V dropped 10 bases and J dropped 0 bases, with 10 bases sitting between them. The CDR3 protein is CAKSPSSYNEQFF. CDR3 DNA: TGTGCCAAGTCACCTAGCTCCTACAATGAGCAGTTCTTC.

This sequence joins TRBV5-1 and TRBJ1-1; tentative D call: TRBD1 (6 bases). V lost 3 bases to trimming and J lost 4 bases, with 10 bases between them. The CDR3 is 13 amino acids. Germline V CDR1 and CDR2: SGHRS, YFSETQ. The CDR3 loop reads CASSSGQSTEAFF. CDR3 sequence (DNA): TGCGCCAGCAGCTCCGGACAGTCCACTGAAGCTTTCTTT.

The J gene is TRBJ2-2, the V gene TRBV9; 7 bases are shared with TRBD2. CDR1 is SGDLS and CDR2 is YYNGEE in the germline V gene. The V segment lost 0 bases and the J segment 4 bases; nucleotides outside the gene matches: 9. This CDR3 comprises 17 residues. The CDR3 here is CASSVAWTRTATGELFF. The CDR3 nucleotides read TGTGCCAGCAGCGTAGCTTGGACTAGGACCGCCACCGGGGAGCTGTTTTTT.

CDR3 protein: CASSLLPGNTEAFF. The CDR3 region has the DNA TGTGCCAGCAGTTTACTTCCCGGGAACACTGAAGCTTTCTTT. The chain links TRBV28 to TRBJ1-1, with D unclear. Trimming left V 2 bases short and J 1 base short, with 8 bases between. Germline V gives CDR1 MDHEN, CDR2 SYDVKM. There are 14 residues in the CDR3.